The next 14 T cell receptor beta chains were all read from a single sample in a study of blood T cell repertoires in COVID-19. Assay used: immunoSEQ multiplex PCR; TCRdb lists only in-frame clones, some missing. The table has some 70,000 clones, around 89% seen once; the top ten hold around 0.6%. Sequencing input: peripheral blood. The source of these receptors is a man aged 55 to 70 with acute or convalescent COVID-19.

The rearrangement joins TRBV2 to TRBJ2-3, with unresolved D. Germline V gives CDR1 SNHLY, CDR2 FYNNEI. Trimming shortened V by 6 bases and J by 0 bases, and 13 bases separated the two germline ends. The length of the CDR3 is 15 residues. The CDR3: CASRAYISSTDTQYF. CDR3 sequence (DNA): TGTGCCAGCAGGGCATACATATCTAGCACAGATACGCAGTATTTT.

J is TRBJ2-3 and V is TRBV10-1; the match to TRBD1 covers 12 bases. CDR3 size: 16 residues. Germline V gene data show CDR1 as WNHNN and CDR2 as SYGVQD (reference sequence). V shed 2 bases, J shed 6 bases, and the junction held 6 bases outside the gene matches. The CDR3 sequence: CASSEVGQGAGDTQYF. As DNA, the CDR3 is TGCGCCAGCAGTGAGGTGGGACAGGGGGCAGGGGATACGCAGTATTTT.

The V gene is TRBV7-3, the J gene TRBJ2-1; D is possibly TRBD1 (5 bases). The CDR3 extends over 12 amino acids. From germline, CDR1 is SGHTA and CDR2 FQGTGA. Trimming took 5 bases from V and 8 from J, leaving 10 bases between them. For the CDR3, the DNA is TGTGCCAGCAGCGGTCAGGGTTATGAGCAGTTCTTC. Residues: CASSGQGYEQFF.

V gene TRBV27 combines with J gene TRBJ2-7; the match to TRBD1 covers 8 bases. This CDR3 is 13 amino acids long. Germline V lookup: CDR1 MNHEY, CDR2 SMNVEV (reference sequence). V lost 3 bases, J lost 6 bases, and 4 bases stayed unmatched. The CDR3 loop reads CASSFGTGAEQYF. The CDR3 nucleotides read TGTGCCAGCAGTTTCGGGACAGGAGCCGAGCAGTACTTC.

The chain combines TRBV7-2 with TRBJ2-1, with D perhaps TRBD1 (5 bases). Germline CDR1 and CDR2: SGHTA and FQGNSA. Deletions cut 1 base from V and 7 bases from J, with 11 bases between. There are 14 residues in the CDR3. CDR3 region: CASSLEGRLNEQFF. The CDR3 nucleotides are TGTGCCAGCAGCTTAGAGGGGCGTTTGAATGAGCAGTTCTTC.

V gene TRBV12-3 or TRBV12-4 combines with J gene TRBJ2-7; the D gene is possibly TRBD2 (6 bases). CDR3 size: 13 residues. Trimming shortened V by 6 bases and J by 4 bases, and 13 bases separated the two germline ends. The CDR3 region is CASRGDSIYEQYF. As DNA, the CDR3 is TGTGCCAGCAGGGGGGACTCCATATACGAGCAGTACTTC.

The chain couples TRBV5-1 to TRBJ2-5; possibly TRBD2 for D (5 bases). The CDR3 extends over 17 amino acids. The V end was cut by 0 bases, the J end by 3 bases, with 18 bases between. The germline gives CDR1 SGHRS, CDR2 YFSETQ. For the CDR3, the DNA is TGCGCCAGCAGCTTGGGTATATTAGCGCCCGGCGAAGAGACCCAGTACTTC. Amino acid sequence: CASSLGILAPGEETQYF. The entire variable domain, with the rest obtained from reference TRBV5-1 and TRBJ2-5, is as follows: KAGVTQTPRYLIKTRGQQVTLSCSPISGHRSVSWYQQTPGQGLQFLFEYFSETQRNKGNFPGRFSGRQFSNSRSEMNVSTLELGDSALYLCASSLGILAPGEETQYFGPGTRLLVL.

The chain employs TRBV3-1 (or the pseudogene TRBV3-2) and TRBJ2-3; 9 positions agree with TRBD1. This CDR3 is built from 17 residues. Unmatched junction bases numbered 11, after V lost 4 bases and J lost 3 bases. The germline CDR1 and CDR2 sequences are LGHDT and YNNKEL (reference sequence). CDR3 residues: CASSRKPGQGDTDTQYF. The CDR3 coding sequence is TGTGCCAGCAGCCGAAAACCGGGACAGGGAGATACAGATACGCAGTATTTT.

In this sample, this clone turned up a few times. The chain links TRBV11-3 to TRBJ1-1, with 9 bases lining up with TRBD1. The CDR3 has 13 amino acids. J gave up 5 bases and V 5 bases, and 3 bases lay outside the gene matches. CDR1 is SGHNT and CDR2 is YENEEA in the germline V gene. CDR3 loop: CASSRTGATEAFF. The CDR3 region has the DNA TGTGCCAGCAGCCGGACAGGGGCGACTGAAGCTTTCTTT. The full variable domain, rest sourced from reference TRBV11-3 and TRBJ1-1, is EAGVVQSPRYKIIEKKQPVAFWCNPISGHNTLYWYLQNLGQGPELLIRYENEEAVDDSQLPKDRFSAERLKGVDSTLKIQPAELGDSAVYLCASSRTGATEAFFGQGTRLTVV.

This clone was detected a few times. The CDR3 loop reads CASSSVRGPRAGNTIYF. CDR3 DNA sequence: TGTGCCAGCAGCTCCGTCAGGGGCCCGAGGGCTGGAAACACCATATATTTT. The chain carries TRBV5-8 and TRBJ1-3; TRBD1 is a possible D gene (6 bases). V lost 3 bases, J lost 2 bases, and 18 bases lay in between. There are 17 residues in the CDR3. The germline V gene has CDR1 SGHTS and CDR2 YDEGEE.

The V gene is TRBV27, the J gene TRBJ2-1; 9 positions match TRBD1. This CDR3 spans 18 amino acids. Trimming removed 6 bases from V and 1 base from J; junction bases left unmatched: 13. Germline V gene data show CDR1 as MNHEY and CDR2 as SMNVEV (reference sequence). The CDR3 reads CASSRDRVNKWSYNEQFF. Written as DNA, the CDR3 is TGTGCCAGCAGCCGGGACAGGGTTAATAAATGGTCCTACAATGAGCAGTTCTTC.

The J gene is TRBJ2-1, the V gene TRBV7-8, with 11 bases that match TRBD2. After removal of 3 bases from V and 5 bases from J, the junction contained 6 bases not matched to a gene. This CDR3 spans 16 amino acids. The V gene's germline CDR1 is SGHVS and CDR2 FQNEAQ. The CDR3 loop is CASSLATSGSNNEQFF. The CDR3 nucleotides read TGTGCCAGCAGCTTGGCTACTAGCGGGAGTAACAATGAGCAGTTCTTC.

The chain links TRBV6-5 to TRBJ2-3; D is perhaps TRBD2 (7 bases). This CDR3 contains 13 residues. V was shortened by 6 bases and J by 3 bases, with 10 bases between the two germline ends. Germline lookup yields CDR1 MNHEY and CDR2 SVGAGI. The CDR3 DNA reads as TGTGCCAGCAGACAGGGAGGGACAGATACGCAGTATTTT. Its protein is CASRQGGTDTQYF.

The CDR3 DNA follows: TGCAGCGTTGAAGATGGAGGGACTGAAGCTTTCTTT. Its protein is CSVEDGGTEAFF. This sequence joins TRBV29-1 and TRBJ1-1; D remains ambiguous. The germline V gene encodes CDR1 SQVTM and CDR2 ANQGSEA. The CDR3 consists of 12 residues. V lost 0 bases and J 5 bases, leaving 7 bases between the germline ends.